Listed below are T cell receptor beta chains from one sample, sequenced in a study of T cells in Graves' hyperthyroidism and ophthalmopathy. TCRdb recomputed calls from the multiplex PCR reads with MiXCR, one row per CDR3 protein. The sample includes hundreds of thousands of distinct CDR3 sequences, around 15% of them seen just once. The sample was blood. These TCRs come from a man aged 18 to 29 with Graves' ophthalmopathy. Each CDR3 is given with its conserved first and last residue. The order of the fields is D gene, V gene, clone size, J gene, CDR3 protein. D genes are given only for firm matches. Clone size, where shown, is once, few, many, or a class for clones that have expanded.

D gene: TRBD1
V gene: TRBV12-3/TRBV12-4
clone size: few
J gene: TRBJ2-5
CDR3 protein: CASSRTGGLRETQYF

D gene: .
V gene: TRBV18
clone size: many
J gene: TRBJ2-7
CDR3 protein: CASSPPVDYEQYF

D gene: TRBD2
V gene: TRBV2
clone size: .
J gene: .
CDR3 protein: CASSREGYEQFF

D gene: TRBD1
V gene: TRBV5-1
clone size: many
J gene: TRBJ1-2
CDR3 protein: CASSKRQGATDYTF

D gene: .
V gene: TRBV28
clone size: .
J gene: TRBJ2-7
CDR3 protein: CASSLYRVIEQYF

D gene: .
V gene: TRBV7-3
clone size: few
J gene: TRBJ2-3
CDR3 protein: CASSFSHPGTDTQYF

D gene: .
V gene: TRBV19
clone size: .
J gene: TRBJ2-7
CDR3 protein: CASSIYRDYEQYF

D gene: .
V gene: TRBV12-3/TRBV12-4
clone size: many
J gene: TRBJ1-5
CDR3 protein: CASSLAQNQPQHF

D gene: TRBD2
V gene: TRBV10-3
clone size: many
J gene: TRBJ2-5
CDR3 protein: CAISELAGSETQYF

D gene: TRBD2
V gene: TRBV6-2/TRBV6-3
clone size: many
J gene: TRBJ2-1
CDR3 protein: CASTLRAGAHNEQFF

D gene: TRBD1
V gene: TRBV7-9
clone size: few
J gene: TRBJ1-2
CDR3 protein: CASSWTGAGYGYTF

D gene: .
V gene: TRBV19
clone size: .
J gene: TRBJ2-3
CDR3 protein: CASSSDREALSDTQYF

D gene: TRBD2
V gene: TRBV18
clone size: many
J gene: TRBJ2-7
CDR3 protein: CASSPLAGGTYEQYF

D gene: .
V gene: TRBV6-1
clone size: many
J gene: TRBJ1-5
CDR3 protein: CASGGQAVQPQHF

D gene: .
V gene: TRBV18
clone size: many
J gene: TRBJ2-1
CDR3 protein: CASAQTVSSYNEQFF

D gene: TRBD2
V gene: TRBV7-9
clone size: many
J gene: TRBJ2-7
CDR3 protein: CASSVASGTSSYEQYF

D gene: .
V gene: TRBV6-1
clone size: few
J gene: TRBJ1-1
CDR3 protein: CASSSLRMNTEAFF

D gene: TRBD2
V gene: TRBV7-8
clone size: many
J gene: TRBJ2-5
CDR3 protein: CASSAPGLAAEYF

D gene: TRBD2
V gene: TRBV5-5
clone size: .
J gene: TRBJ2-4
CDR3 protein: CASSPGAGGEGNIQYF

D gene: .
V gene: TRBV6-5
clone size: .
J gene: TRBJ1-2
CDR3 protein: CASSYAGPDYGYTF

D gene: TRBD1
V gene: TRBV19
clone size: .
J gene: TRBJ1-1
CDR3 protein: CASSPQGRTEAFF

D gene: .
V gene: TRBV20-1
clone size: few
J gene: TRBJ1-2
CDR3 protein: CSASTGQVFGYTF

D gene: .
V gene: TRBV20-1
clone size: many
J gene: TRBJ1-3
CDR3 protein: CSARDLEGTGNTIYF

D gene: TRBD1
V gene: TRBV25-1
clone size: few
J gene: TRBJ2-7
CDR3 protein: CASWGTGPYEQYF

D gene: .
V gene: TRBV18
clone size: .
J gene: TRBJ1-1
CDR3 protein: CASSPDSMNTEAFF

D gene: TRBD2
V gene: TRBV3-1
clone size: many
J gene: TRBJ2-7
CDR3 protein: CASSQDSGNSYEQYF

D gene: TRBD2
V gene: TRBV29-1
clone size: few
J gene: TRBJ2-6
CDR3 protein: CSVDSSGGSGANVLTF

D gene: TRBD1
V gene: TRBV7-9
clone size: many
J gene: TRBJ2-4
CDR3 protein: CASSLPPDRASPVAKNIQYF

D gene: .
V gene: TRBV29-1
clone size: many
J gene: TRBJ2-2
CDR3 protein: CSVERLDTGELFF

D gene: .
V gene: TRBV27
clone size: few
J gene: TRBJ2-3
CDR3 protein: CASGRTPSTDTQYF

D gene: .
V gene: TRBV7-7
clone size: .
J gene: .
CDR3 protein: CASSLDGASTDTQHF

D gene: .
V gene: TRBV7-9
clone size: many
J gene: TRBJ1-2
CDR3 protein: CASSPVGYTF

D gene: .
V gene: TRBV3-1
clone size: many
J gene: TRBJ2-3
CDR3 protein: CASSQEGEYITDTQYF

D gene: .
V gene: TRBV24-1
clone size: many
J gene: TRBJ2-3
CDR3 protein: CATSDFGTGTDTQYF

D gene: TRBD1
V gene: TRBV11-2
clone size: many
J gene: TRBJ2-3
CDR3 protein: CASSSLTGGTDTQYF

D gene: TRBD1
V gene: TRBV18
clone size: many
J gene: TRBJ1-5
CDR3 protein: CASSPGKDRGQPQHF

D gene: TRBD1
V gene: TRBV7-7
clone size: .
J gene: TRBJ2-2
CDR3 protein: CASSLTQGTGELFF

D gene: .
V gene: TRBV6-1
clone size: many
J gene: TRBJ2-7
CDR3 protein: CASSATGYEQYF

D gene: TRBD1
V gene: TRBV29-1
clone size: few
J gene: TRBJ1-1
CDR3 protein: CSVAQGVNTEAFF

D gene: TRBD2
V gene: TRBV5-1
clone size: .
J gene: TRBJ2-6
CDR3 protein: CASLGATSPSGANVLTF

D gene: TRBD2
V gene: TRBV27
clone size: .
J gene: TRBJ2-7
CDR3 protein: CASRGRGGLFSYEQYF

D gene: .
V gene: TRBV2
clone size: few
J gene: TRBJ2-3
CDR3 protein: CASKEQGGGTDTQYF

D gene: .
V gene: TRBV6-1
clone size: many
J gene: TRBJ1-3
CDR3 protein: CASSELGLDPGNTIYF

D gene: .
V gene: TRBV12-3/TRBV12-4
clone size: many
J gene: TRBJ2-3
CDR3 protein: CASSRDRVFTDTQYF

D gene: TRBD2
V gene: TRBV5-1
clone size: many
J gene: TRBJ2-7
CDR3 protein: CASSSSSGSSYEQYF

D gene: .
V gene: TRBV6-6
clone size: few
J gene: TRBJ2-1
CDR3 protein: CASSYGLFSYNEQFF

D gene: .
V gene: TRBV11-1
clone size: few
J gene: TRBJ2-7
CDR3 protein: CASSLARITHEQYF

D gene: TRBD1
V gene: TRBV20-1
clone size: many
J gene: TRBJ2-3
CDR3 protein: CSVSPLQGSTDTQYF